A single sample is the source of the 29 T cell receptor beta chains below, sequenced in a study of T-cell memory formation after mild COVID-19. TCRdb fed the 5' RACE reads into MiXCR, producing one record per CDR3 protein. Found here are approximately 560,000 distinct CDR3 sequences, 15% to 20% of them singletons; the top ten hold 8.1%. Sequences were obtained from PBMCs or a T cell subset sorted from them (not recorded which). Receptors were obtained from an adult woman who had mild COVID-19 (a few samples of this study predate the infection). Cell type and time point are not known.

The chain links TRBV19 to TRBJ2-7; TRBD1 might be the D (6 bases). The CDR3 contains 14 residues. V lost 5 bases to trimming and J lost 5 bases, with 16 bases between them. Germline V gene sequence: CDR1 LNHDA, CDR2 SQIVND (reference sequence). This CDR3 reads CASSVARGFDEQYF. The CDR3 DNA is TGTGCCAGTAGTGTCGCCAGGGGTTTTGACGAGCAGTACTTC.

This clonotype was counted between two and nine times. This chain connects TRBV7-9 to TRBJ2-1; the D is unclear. The V gene lost 3 bases and the J gene lost 0 bases, with 9 bases spanning the gap. The CDR3 runs 15 residues. In germline, CDR1 is SEHNR, CDR2 FQNEAQ (reference sequence). The CDR3 region is CASSFGLVSYNEQFF. CDR3 DNA: TGTGCCAGCAGCTTTGGGCTAGTCTCCTACAATGAGCAGTTCTTC.

The chain is built from TRBV15 and TRBJ2-3; 10 bases match TRBD2. The length of the CDR3 is 18 residues. Trimming cost V 0 bases and J 3 bases; bases outside gene matches: 9. The germline V gene encodes CDR1 LNHNV and CDR2 YYDKDF (reference sequence). The CDR3 sequence: CATSRDNWGSGGTDTQYF. CDR3 nucleotide sequence: TGTGCCACCAGCAGAGACAACTGGGGTAGCGGGGGGACAGATACGCAGTATTTT.

This clonotype was picked up many times. This chain connects TRBV20-1 to TRBJ1-4; 9 nucleotides line up with TRBD1. This CDR3 contains 14 residues. V dropped 5 bases and J dropped 5; count of bases not matched to a gene: 6. Per germline, CDR1 DFQATT and CDR2 SNEGSKA (reference sequence). The CDR3 nucleotides read TGCAGTGCTGATACCGGGACAGGGAATGAAAAACTGTTTTTT. Amino acid sequence: CSADTGTGNEKLFF.

The rearrangement links TRBV7-8 to TRBJ2-3; tentatively, D is TRBD1 (5 bases). Trimming cost V 3 bases and J 0 bases, with 13 bases left between them. There are 16 residues in the CDR3. CDR1 is SGHVS and CDR2 is FQNEAQ in the germline V gene. The CDR3: CASSFSRQGSTDTQYF. In DNA form, the CDR3 reads TGTGCCAGCAGCTTTAGTAGGCAGGGAAGCACAGATACGCAGTATTTT.

This clonotype was picked up one time. The J gene is TRBJ2-1, the V gene TRBV24-1; 10 nucleotides align to TRBD2. There are 16 residues in the CDR3. The trim removed 3 bases at V and 3 bases at J, leaving 4 bases unmatched. Germline assignment: CDR1 KGHDR and CDR2 SFDVKD. In DNA, the CDR3 is TGTGCCACCAGTGATCTAGCGGGGGCTAGCTACAATGAGCAGTTCTTC. Amino acid sequence: CATSDLAGASYNEQFF.

Written as DNA, the CDR3 is TGTGCCAGCAGCCTTCGGACTAGCGGGGGGAACACCGGGGAGCTGTTTTTT. It codes for CASSLRTSGGNTGELFF. The chain combines TRBV9 with TRBJ2-2; 13 bases are shared with TRBD2. The CDR3 runs to 17 residues. Per the germline V gene, CDR1 is SGDLS and CDR2 is YYNGEE. V shed 4 bases and J 1 base; nucleotides not matched to a gene: 4.

This rearrangement joins TRBV30 to TRBJ2-1; 7 positions match TRBD1. CDR3 size: 13 residues. The germline V gene encodes CDR1 GTSNPN and CDR2 SVGIG (reference sequence). J was trimmed by 7 bases and V by 4 bases; bases with no gene match: 7. CDR3 bases: TGTGCCTGGATGGGGACAGAAGAAAATGAGCAGTTCTTC. This translates into CAWMGTEENEQFF.

This sequence joins TRBV20-1 and TRBJ2-1; 14 bases align to TRBD2. The CDR3 is 18 residues long. Germline V gene data show CDR1 as DFQATT and CDR2 as SNEGSKA (reference sequence). Trimming at V came to 5 bases and at J to 2 bases, leaving 11 bases not matched to a gene. The CDR3, as DNA: TGCAGTGCTCCCGGGACTAGCGGGAGTTTAGGGGCCTACAATGAGCAGTTCTTC. It codes for CSAPGTSGSLGAYNEQFF.

This chain joins TRBV12-3 or TRBV12-4 and TRBJ2-7; 9 nucleotides match TRBD1. V dropped 5 bases and J dropped 3; count of bases not matched to a gene: 11. The CDR3 is 16 amino acids. The CDR3 loop is CASSDPLGQGNYEQYF. In DNA, the CDR3 is TGTGCCAGCAGTGACCCGTTGGGACAGGGTAACTACGAGCAGTACTTC.

The chain joins TRBV24-1 to TRBJ1-1; possible D gene TRBD1, 5 bases. This CDR3 has 14 amino acids. Germline V gene sequence: CDR1 KGHDR, CDR2 SFDVKD. V lost 2 bases to trimming and J lost 1 base, with 7 bases between them. Written as DNA, the CDR3 is TGTGCCACCAGTGATTCAGGGTCGAACACTGAAGCTTTCTTT. Translation: CATSDSGSNTEAFF.

This clonotype was detected a few times. The CDR3 sequence is CASSFGTGGYSRSPTPYSNQPQHF. CDR3 DNA: TGTGCCAGCAGCTTCGGGACAGGGGGTTATAGTCGCAGCCCGACACCTTATAGCAATCAGCCCCAGCATTTT. The rearrangement uses TRBV7-9 and TRBJ1-5; 11 nucleotides agree with TRBD1. Germline loops: CDR1 SEHNR, CDR2 FQNEAQ (reference sequence). Trimming took 3 bases from V and 0 from J; bases not matched to a gene: 25. The CDR3 covers 24 residues.

This rearrangement joins TRBV5-1 to TRBJ2-3, with 8 bases aligning to TRBD2. In germline, CDR1 is SGHRS, CDR2 YFSETQ. The V and J ends lost 1 base and 2 bases, in that order; junction bases with no gene match: 6. The CDR3 has 16 amino acids. The CDR3 reads CASSLLGGRTTDTQYF. The CDR3 bases are TGCGCCAGCAGCTTGCTAGGCGGGAGGACCACAGATACGCAGTATTTT.

The chain recombines TRBV5-1 with TRBJ1-2, with D perhaps TRBD1 (5 bases). Trimming took 3 bases from V and 3 from J, leaving 15 bases between them. Germline-derived CDR1 and CDR2 are SGHRS and YFSETQ. The CDR3 totals 15 residues. In DNA, the CDR3 is TGCGCCAGCAGCTCCCGTCAAGGGGTCTACTATGGCTACACCTTC. Protein sequence: CASSSRQGVYYGYTF. Combining the CDR3 with reference TRBV5-1 and TRBJ1-2 gives the whole variable domain KAGVTQTPRYLIKTRGQQVTLSCSPISGHRSVSWYQQTPGQGLQFLFEYFSETQRNKGNFPGRFSGRQFSNSRSEMNVSTLELGDSALYLCASSSRQGVYYGYTFGSGTRLTVV.

This clonotype was seen a handful of times. The rearrangement links TRBV12-3 or TRBV12-4 to TRBJ2-4, with 8 bases identical to TRBD1. The length of the CDR3 is 14 residues. Unmatched junction bases numbered 8, after V lost 6 bases and J lost 7 bases. The CDR3 loop reads CASSRDTGGNIQYF. The CDR3 DNA follows: TGTGCCAGCAGCCGCGATACAGGGGGGAACATTCAGTACTTC.

This clonotype was counted a few times. The genes are TRBV20-1 and TRBJ2-5; no firm D call. The CDR3 runs 16 residues. V gave up 0 bases and J gave up 4 bases, with 18 bases separating them. Germline CDR1 and CDR2: DFQATT and SNEGSKA (reference sequence). CDR3 bases: TGCAGTGCTAGAGATCAGCCGTTACGTTGGCGAGAGACCCAGTACTTC. Amino acids: CSARDQPLRWRETQYF.

This clonotype was picked up a small number of times. The chain uses TRBV30 and TRBJ2-7; D call uncertain. The CDR3 length is 15 residues. V lost 2 bases and J 3 bases, leaving 17 bases between the germline ends. Looked up from germline, CDR1 is GTSNPN and CDR2 is SVGIG (reference sequence). The CDR3 loop reads CAWSTPTFEVYEQYF. CDR3 DNA: TGTGCCTGGAGTACCCCCACCTTCGAGGTCTACGAGCAGTACTTC.

The gene calls are TRBV14 and TRBJ2-5, with D unresolved. Germline loops: CDR1 SGHDN, CDR2 FVKESK. V gave up 1 base and J gave up 2 bases, with 5 bases separating them. The CDR3 is made up of 13 amino acids. CDR3 sequence (DNA): TGTGCCAGCAGCCAAGTAAGGCAAGAGACCCAGTACTTC. It is translated as CASSQVRQETQYF.

This clonotype has only a few counts. The chain recombines TRBV5-1 with TRBJ2-2; D possibly corresponds to TRBD1 (6 bases). The V gene lost 4 bases and the J gene lost 4 bases, with 14 bases spanning the gap. This CDR3 region has 15 residues. Germline V lookup: CDR1 SGHRS, CDR2 YFSETQ. As DNA, the CDR3 is TGCGCCAGCAGCCTTCTCCAGGGGCGCACCGGGGAGCTGTTTTTT. This gives the protein CASSLLQGRTGELFF.

The V call is TRBV12-3 or TRBV12-4, the J call TRBJ2-5; D call uncertain. The CDR3 runs 12 residues. V lost 3 bases, J lost 4 bases, and 6 bases lay in between. CDR3 coding DNA: TGTGCCAGCAGTTTGAGGCTAGAGACCCAGTACTTC. Translation gives CASSLRLETQYF.

This clonotype showed up just a few times. V and J are TRBV20-1 and TRBJ2-5; the D is unclear. CDR3 length: 14 amino acids. The germline gives CDR1 DFQATT, CDR2 SNEGSKA (reference sequence). V was clipped by 0 bases and J by 3 bases, with 11 bases between them. The CDR3 region is CSARDPGRKETQYF. The CDR3 DNA reads as TGCAGTGCTAGAGATCCGGGCCGAAAAGAGACCCAGTACTTC.

The sample holds a few counts of this clonotype. This chain uses TRBV30 with TRBJ2-2; D gene ambiguous. This CDR3 has 13 amino acids. Looked up from germline, CDR1 is GTSNPN and CDR2 is SVGIG (reference sequence). The V end lost 2 bases, the J end lost 5 bases, and 9 bases lay between the germline ends. CDR3 DNA: TGTGCCTGGAGTTCCTCGAGTACCGGGGAGCTGTTTTTT. Translation: CAWSSSSTGELFF.

The V call is TRBV7-6, the J call TRBJ2-7; 7 bases map to TRBD2. V shed 1 base, J shed 0 bases, and the junction held 6 bases outside the gene matches. Germline V gene lookup returns CDR1 SGHVS and CDR2 FNYEAQ. The length of the CDR3 is 16 residues. CDR3 amino acids: CASSLGGPGGSYEQYF. The CDR3 nucleotides are TGTGCCAGCAGCTTAGGGGGTCCGGGGGGCTCCTACGAGCAGTACTTC.

The V call is TRBV18, the J call TRBJ2-7; 8 bases match TRBD2. V shed 3 bases, J shed 1 base, and the junction held 5 bases outside the gene matches. The CDR3 runs 15 residues. CDR1 and CDR2 (germline): KGHSH, LQKENI. The CDR3: CASSPGLGGSYEQYF. The CDR3 DNA reads TGTGCCAGCTCACCGGGACTAGGAGGATCCTACGAGCAGTACTTC.

The chain recombines TRBV19 with TRBJ1-1; a possible D gene is TRBD1 (5 bases). The V end lost 5 bases, the J end lost 4 bases, and 11 bases lay between the germline ends. The length of the CDR3 is 13 residues. Germline CDR1 is LNHDA and CDR2 is SQIVND (reference sequence). This CDR3 reads CASSSRQSTEAFF. CDR3 DNA sequence: TGTGCCAGTAGTTCCCGACAGAGCACTGAAGCTTTCTTT.

The chain is built from TRBV15 and TRBJ2-1; TRBD2 aligns across 10 bases. Unmatched junction bases numbered 2, after V lost 0 bases and J lost 6 bases. This CDR3 has 15 amino acids. Germline assignment: CDR1 LNHNV and CDR2 YYDKDF (reference sequence). The CDR3 nucleotides read TGTGCCACCAGCAGAGAGGGACTAGCGAGCAATGAGCAGTTCTTC. This codes for CATSREGLASNEQFF. Based on the CDR3 plus reference TRBV15 and TRBJ2-1, the full variable domain is DAMVIQNPRYQVTQFGKPVTLSCSQTLNHNVMYWYQQKSSQAPKLLFHYYDKDFNNEADTPDNFQSRRPNTSFCFLDIRSPGLGDTAMYLCATSREGLASNEQFFGPGTRLTVL.

DNA for the CDR3: TGCAGTGCTAGTGTAATGGGTCGGCGGGGGCCTAGCACAGATACGCAGTATTTT. It specifies CSASVMGRRGPSTDTQYF. The chain has TRBV20-1 and TRBJ2-3, with a weak D call TRBD2 (7 bases). V was clipped by 3 bases and J by 0 bases, with 22 bases between them. The germline gives CDR1 DFQATT, CDR2 SNEGSKA (reference sequence). The CDR3 consists of 18 residues.

The J gene is TRBJ2-1, the V gene TRBV6-5; no definite D call. Germline CDR1 and CDR2: MNHEY and SVGAGI. Trimming left V 0 bases short and J 2 bases short, with 5 bases between. The CDR3 is made up of 14 amino acids. The CDR3 coding sequence is TGTGCCAGCAGTTACTCGTCCACCTACAATGAGCAGTTCTTC. This gives the protein CASSYSSTYNEQFF.

This clonotype occurred many times. The J gene is TRBJ2-2, the V gene TRBV7-3; tentatively, D is TRBD2 (6 bases). The CDR3 runs 15 residues. The V gene lost 2 bases and the J gene lost 0 bases, with 7 bases spanning the gap. Germline CDR1 is SGHTA and CDR2 is FQGTGA. CDR3 sequence (DNA): TGTGCCAGCAGCTTAGGGACTCCGAACACCGGGGAGCTGTTTTTT. Amino acid sequence: CASSLGTPNTGELFF.